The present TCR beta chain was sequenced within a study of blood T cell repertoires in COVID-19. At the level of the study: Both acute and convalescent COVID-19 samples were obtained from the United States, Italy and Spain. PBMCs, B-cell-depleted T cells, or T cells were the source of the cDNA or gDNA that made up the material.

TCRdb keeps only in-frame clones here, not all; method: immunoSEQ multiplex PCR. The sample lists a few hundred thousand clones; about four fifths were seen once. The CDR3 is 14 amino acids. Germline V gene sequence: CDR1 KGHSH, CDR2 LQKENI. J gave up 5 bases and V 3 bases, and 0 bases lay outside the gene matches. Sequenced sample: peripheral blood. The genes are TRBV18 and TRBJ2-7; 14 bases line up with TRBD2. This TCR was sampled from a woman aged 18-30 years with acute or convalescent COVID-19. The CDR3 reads CASSPGLAGDEQYF. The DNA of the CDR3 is TGTGCCAGCTCACCGGGACTAGCGGGAGACGAGCAGTACTTC.